This TCR beta chain derives from a study of T-cell memory formation after mild COVID-19. Concerning this clonotype: Its specificity is unknown.

With constant-segment primers, 5'RACE yielded cDNA libraries of TCR alpha and TCR beta that carried sample barcodes and UMIs. TCRdb processed the 5' RACE reads anew with MiXCR; each CDR3 protein has one entry. The sample has around 200,000 distinct CDR3 sequences; about a sixth are singletons. Germline CDR1 reads MNHNS; CDR2 reads SASEGT. V was pared by 1 base and J by 5 bases, with 6 bases between. CDR3 length: 13 amino acids. Whole-study results and caveats: There were some responding clones in pre-infection memory, which suggested that cross-reactive memory had joined. Mostly located in CM and EM were contracting CD4+ clones, with contracting CD8+ clones located in EMRA.

The chain recombines TRBV6-1 with TRBJ2-1; no clear D gene. The sequenced sample was PBMCs or a T cell subset sorted from them (not recorded which). The receptor's source is an adult woman who had mild COVID-19 (a few samples of this study predate the infection). Cell type and time point are not known. The CDR3 coding sequence is TGTGCCAGCAGTGAAGTGCGCAACAATGAGCAGTTCTTC. It is translated as CASSEVRNNEQFF.